Following are 9 T cell receptor beta chains from one sample sequenced in a study of T cells in Graves' hyperthyroidism and ophthalmopathy. The source material, RNA transcripts, was used to amplify TCR beta CDR3 regions. The primer set for the first-round RT-PCR of the TCR CDR3 was HTBI. TCRdb re-derived calls from the multiplex PCR reads in MiXCR, one entry per CDR3 protein. The sample contains more than 100,000 distinct CDR3 sequences, 40% to 50% of which appear only once. Sequenced material: blood. The source is a man in his forties with Graves' hyperthyroidism.

The genes are TRBV30 and TRBJ1-5, with TRBD1 as a possible D gene (5 bases). This CDR3 spans 13 amino acids. V lost 2 bases and J lost 6, with 11 bases in between. Germline loops: CDR1 GTSNPN, CDR2 SVGIG (reference sequence). CDR3 sequence (DNA): TGTGCCTGGAGTTCAGGGACCGGTCAGCCCCAGCATTTT. Amino acids: CAWSSGTGQPQHF.

The chain recombines TRBV2 with TRBJ2-5, with D tentatively TRBD1 or TRBD2 (5 bases each). The CDR3 loop spans 12 amino acids. The germline gives CDR1 SNHLY, CDR2 FYNNEI. Trimming took off 8 bases at V and 9 bases at J, with 16 bases between the two ends. CDR3 sequence: CASSRDRGPQYF. In DNA form, the CDR3 reads TGTGCCAGCTCTCGGGACCGCGGGCCCCAGTACTTC. The full variable domain, completed using reference TRBV2 and TRBJ2-5, is EPEVTQTPSHQVTQMGQEVILRCVPISNHLYFYWYRQILGQKVEFLVSFYNNEISEKSEIFDDQFSVERPDGSNFTLKIRSTKLEDSAMYFCASSRDRGPQYFGPGTRLLVL.

This chain joins TRBV5-1 and TRBJ2-7; 10 bases are shared with TRBD1. CDR3 length: 15 residues. Germline CDR1 SGHRS, CDR2 YFSETQ. Trimming took 0 bases from V and 6 from J; bases not matched to a gene: 6. The CDR3 bases are TGCGCCAGCAGCTTGGCCGGTGGACAGGGGGTCGAGCAGTACTTC. It specifies CASSLAGGQGVEQYF.

This clonotype was picked up one time. This may arise from a read error, as a much more abundant clone is one base away. The chain has TRBV7-2 and TRBJ1-1; 9 bases fit TRBD1. The germline V gene encodes CDR1 SGHTA and CDR2 FQGNSA. This CDR3 has 15 amino acids. As DNA, the CDR3 is TGCGCCAGCAGCCAACCTGGGACAGGGAACACTGGAGCTTTCTTT. This encodes CASSQPGTGNTGAFF.

This clonotype was seen a few times. The chain recombines TRBV15 with TRBJ1-1; the D is unclear. The CDR3 extends over 15 amino acids. Germline V gene data show CDR1 as LNHNV and CDR2 as YYDKDF (reference sequence). Trimming pared 0 bases from V and 6 bases from J, leaving 14 bases between. CDR3 sequence (DNA): TGTGCCACCAGCAGAGATCGGAGCTCTGGGGCTGAAGCTTTCTTT. This encodes CATSRDRSSGAEAFF.

This chain joins TRBV20-1 and TRBJ2-1; 10 nucleotides match TRBD2. The junction had 7 bases not matched to a gene; V was cut back by 3 bases and J by 8 bases. Germline assignment: CDR1 DFQATT and CDR2 SNEGSKA (reference sequence). The CDR3 has 14 residues. The CDR3 sequence: CSARGVSGGHEQFF. CDR3 coding DNA: TGCAGTGCTAGGGGGGTTAGCGGGGGGCATGAGCAGTTCTTC.

This clonotype was found many times. The rearrangement uses TRBV29-1 and TRBJ1-1; weak D call: TRBD1 (5 bases). Germline loops: CDR1 SQVTM, CDR2 ANQGSEA. The V and J ends lost 0 bases and 7 bases respectively, with 12 bases between them. There are 13 residues in the CDR3. CDR3 in DNA: TGCAGCGTTGAAGATCACACAGGTAGTGAAGCTTTCTTT. It is translated as CSVEDHTGSEAFF.

The rearrangement uses TRBV7-6 and TRBJ2-1, with 7 bases matching TRBD2. CDR3 length: 13 residues. The germline V gene encodes CDR1 SGHVS and CDR2 FNYEAQ. J gave up 12 bases and V 4 bases, and 9 bases lay outside the gene matches. The CDR3 region is CASSSGEGILQFF. The CDR3 DNA reads as TGTGCCAGCAGCTCTGGGGAGGGCATTTTGCAGTTCTTC.

This clonotype has at least ten counts. The chain joins TRBV6-5 to TRBJ2-5, with 7 positions matching TRBD2. Germline V CDR1 and CDR2: MNHEY, SVGAGI. CDR3 length equals 13 residues. The trim removed 8 bases at V and 1 base at J, leaving 4 bases unmatched. The CDR3 DNA reads as TGTGCCAGCGGGGGGGATAGCCAAGAGACCCAGTACTTC. Residues: CASGGDSQETQYF.